A single sample is the source of the 20 T cell receptor beta chains below, sequenced in a study of shared clonotypes between healthy human individuals. TCRdb's copy holds only in-frame clones and misses some; the assay was immunoSEQ multiplex PCR. The sample has about 2.1 million clones, just under 95% seen once. Terminally differentiated effector memory CD45RA+ cells were excluded by CCR7 positive selection of CD45RO-negative cells. The sample taken for sequencing was naive CD8+ T cells from PBMCs. The receptors here all came from a man aged 18 to 30 in good health. Some clones in this sample may be carry-over from other donors' samples.

The chain joins TRBV9 to TRBJ1-1; 9 bases fit TRBD1. Germline V gene sequence: CDR1 SGDLS, CDR2 YYNGEE. CDR3 length: 16 amino acids. The J segment lost 0 bases and the V segment lost 0 bases, leaving 3 bases of the junction unmatched. Here the CDR3 DNA reads TGTGCCAGCAGCGTAGGGACAGGGGATCTGAACACTGAAGCTTTCTTT. Protein: CASSVGTGDLNTEAFF.

The J gene is TRBJ2-7, the V gene TRBV7-3; no definite D call. V was pared by 1 base and J by 2 bases, with 15 bases between. The CDR3 is made up of 16 amino acids. Germline V gene sequence: CDR1 SGHTA, CDR2 FQGTGA. This chain's CDR3 is CASSLKKDLQTYEQYF. DNA of the CDR3: TGTGCCAGCAGCTTAAAGAAGGATTTACAAACCTACGAGCAGTACTTC.

This clone was counted a single time. The chain uses TRBV11-1 and TRBJ2-2; no clear D gene. Germline lookup yields CDR1 SGHAT and CDR2 FQDESV (reference sequence). Trimming removed 2 bases from V and 4 bases from J, with 2 bases in between. The CDR3 has 12 amino acids. The CDR3, as DNA: TGTGCCAGCAGCTTAAGCACCGGGGAGCTGTTTTTT. Its translation: CASSLSTGELFF.

V usage is TRBV9 and J usage is TRBJ2-1, with D perhaps TRBD2 (6 bases). There are 15 residues in the CDR3. The V end lost 7 bases, the J end lost 5 bases, and 19 bases lay between the germline ends. The germline CDR1 and CDR2 sequences are SGDLS and YYNGEE. The CDR3 coding sequence is TGTGCCAGCGGTCGGGAGCCCGAATGGAACAATGAGCAGTTCTTC. Translating gives CASGREPEWNNEQFF.

This rearrangement joins TRBV9 to TRBJ1-5; D might be TRBD1 (5 bases). V was pared by 4 bases and J by 9 bases, with 17 bases between. Per germline, CDR1 SGDLS and CDR2 YYNGEE. The CDR3 runs to 14 residues. The CDR3 here is CASSHKGSGGPQHF. The CDR3 coding sequence is TGTGCCAGCAGCCACAAGGGTTCGGGGGGGCCCCAGCATTTT.

The genes are TRBV9 and TRBJ2-3; TRBD2 matches 7 bases. The V gene's germline CDR1 is SGDLS and CDR2 YYNGEE. The length of the CDR3 is 15 residues. V shed 4 bases, J shed 5 bases, and the junction held 10 bases outside the gene matches. This CDR3 reads CASSRSWRGIDTQYF. The CDR3 coding sequence is TGTGCCAGCAGCAGAAGTTGGCGGGGGATAGATACGCAGTATTTT.

The chain links TRBV10-3 to TRBJ2-5; no clear D gene. Judging by the DNA end, TRBJ2-7 fits better; the J call may be wrong. This CDR3 comprises 10 residues. From germline, CDR1 is ENHRY and CDR2 SYGVKD. This CDR3 is CAITSYEQYF. The CDR3, as DNA: TGTGCCATCACGTCCTACGAGCAGTACTTC.

This clone came up a few times. V and J are TRBV11-2 and TRBJ2-1, with D uncertain. The germline CDR1 and CDR2 sequences are SGHAT and FQNNGV. With 5 bases removed from V and 1 base from J, the gap between germline ends came to 12 bases. The CDR3 length is 15 residues. The CDR3 is CASSQGWSSYNEQFF. CDR3 in DNA: TGTGCCAGCAGCCAAGGATGGTCTTCCTACAATGAGCAGTTCTTC. Looking up the rest from reference TRBV11-2 and TRBJ2-1 gives the full variable domain: EAGVAQSPRYKIIEKRQSVAFWCNPISGHATLYWYQQILGQGPKLLIQFQNNGVVDDSQLPKDRFSAERLKGVDSTLKIQPAKLEDSAVYLCASSQGWSSYNEQFFGPGTRLTVL.

On this clone itself: This sample also contains other DNA sequences that code for the same CDR3. J is TRBJ1-2 and V is TRBV6-5; D is unresolved. Germline V lookup: CDR1 MNHEY, CDR2 SVGAGI. V lost 5 bases to trimming and J lost 4 bases, with 5 bases between them. The CDR3 runs to 11 residues. CDR3 nucleotide sequence: TGTGCCAGCAGTGAGGGCTATGGCTACACCTTC. It codes for CASSEGYGYTF.

This chain connects TRBV19 to TRBJ1-1; D might be TRBD1 (6 bases). The germline gives CDR1 LNHDA, CDR2 SQIVND (reference sequence). V lost 8 bases to trimming and J lost 1 base, with 11 bases between them. The CDR3 contains 13 residues. The CDR3 coding sequence is TGTGCCAGTGGGGGCAGGGCGAACACTGAAGCTTTCTTT. Protein product: CASGGRANTEAFF.

This chain links TRBV29-1 with TRBJ2-2; unclear D gene. The CDR3 consists of 12 residues. The ends were cut back, 7 bases at V and 6 bases at J, with 12 bases in the middle. CDR1 is SQVTM, CDR2 ANQGSEA, per germline. The DNA of the CDR3 is TGCAGCGCCTCACAAGCCCCCGGGGAGCTGTTTTTT. Encoded protein: CSASQAPGELFF.

The chain combines TRBV9 with TRBJ1-4, with a weak D call TRBD1 (6 bases). The germline CDR1 and CDR2 sequences are SGDLS and YYNGEE. There are 15 residues in the CDR3. V dropped 1 base and J dropped 7 bases, with 14 bases sitting between them. CDR3 in amino acids: CASSVFGGAAEKLFF. In DNA, the CDR3 is TGTGCCAGCAGCGTATTTGGGGGCGCCGCTGAAAAACTGTTTTTT.

This clone was counted once. The rearrangement uses TRBV7-9 and TRBJ2-3, with D possibly being TRBD1 (6 bases). The CDR3 consists of 12 residues. CDR1 is SEHNR, CDR2 FQNEAQ, per germline (reference sequence). The ends were cut back, 10 bases at V and 4 bases at J, with 12 bases in the middle. This chain's CDR3 is CATQQGPDTQYF. CDR3 DNA: TGTGCCACACAACAGGGCCCAGATACGCAGTATTTT.

This chain connects TRBV27 to TRBJ1-4, with a weak D call TRBD1 (6 bases). Trimming took off 6 bases at V and 0 bases at J, with 17 bases between the two ends. The CDR3 sequence is 17 residues long. Germline CDR1 MNHEY, CDR2 SMNVEV (reference sequence). The CDR3 sequence is CASRPGQSLATNEKLFF. The CDR3 DNA reads as TGTGCCAGCAGACCCGGACAGTCTTTAGCAACTAATGAAAAACTGTTTTTT.

The chain employs TRBV7-9 and TRBJ2-6, with TRBD1 identical over 7 bases. Germline loops: CDR1 SEHNR, CDR2 FQNEAQ (reference sequence). There are 18 residues in the CDR3. The trim removed 6 bases at V and 0 bases at J, leaving 11 bases unmatched. CDR3 DNA: TGTGCCAGCAGTTGGCGACAGGGCAGGCTCTCTGGGGCCAACGTCCTGACTTTC. This codes for CASSWRQGRLSGANVLTF.

V and J are TRBV9 and TRBJ2-3; 9 bases match TRBD1. The V and J ends lost 7 bases and 5 bases, in that order; junction bases with no gene match: 11. In germline, CDR1 is SGDLS, CDR2 YYNGEE. The length of the CDR3 is 15 residues. The CDR3 spells CASSGGTGLGDTQYF. The DNA of the CDR3 is TGTGCCAGCTCCGGGGGGACAGGGTTAGGAGATACGCAGTATTTT.

J is TRBJ2-1 and V is TRBV28; 8 bases agree with TRBD1. Germline CDR1 and CDR2: MDHEN and SYDVKM. J was trimmed by 10 bases and V by 8 bases; bases with no gene match: 16. The CDR3 totals 15 residues. Here the CDR3 reads CASSERQGPLFEQFF. The CDR3 DNA reads TGTGCCAGCTCGGAAAGACAGGGGCCCCTTTTCGAGCAGTTCTTC.

J is TRBJ2-7 and V is TRBV14; TRBD1 might be the D (6 bases). Trimming removed 1 base at V and 12 bases at J, with 13 bases between. The CDR3 loop spans 12 amino acids. In germline, CDR1 is SGHDN, CDR2 FVKESK. This CDR3 reads CASSQAHRDPYF. In nucleotides, the CDR3 is TGTGCCAGCAGCCAAGCCCACAGGGATCCGTACTTC.

This rearrangement joins TRBV5-1 to TRBJ2-1, with no clear D. Germline assignment: CDR1 SGHRS and CDR2 YFSETQ. CDR3 size: 13 residues. V lost 5 bases to trimming and J lost 4 bases, with 10 bases between them. CDR3 sequence (DNA): TGCGCCAGCAGAAGGGAAGGGTACAATGAGCAGTTCTTC. It is translated as CASRREGYNEQFF.

This clone was picked up one time. This sequence joins TRBV13 and TRBJ2-2; 7 positions agree with TRBD2. The CDR3 is 15 residues long. After removal of 2 bases from V and 5 bases from J, the junction contained 5 bases not matched to a gene. Looked up from germline, CDR1 is PRHDT and CDR2 is FYEKMQ (reference sequence). The CDR3 spells CASSLPGGGTGELFF. The CDR3 nucleotides are TGTGCCAGCAGCTTACCAGGCGGGGGAACCGGGGAGCTGTTTTTT.